This T cell receptor beta chain derives from a study of cytomegalovirus exposure and HLA in healthy donors. Overall study results and limits: TCR beta chains numbering some 160 were designated cytomegalovirus-associated. With further analysis later on, most CMV-associated TCR beta chains appeared HLA-restricted. Follow-up analysis later connected one missense variant in DCLRE1C with trimming of TCR beta V- and J-genes. In a later analysis, at a false discovery rate of 0.05, 16,951 TCR beta sequences matched HLA alleles.

This PCR relied on a set of 60 Vbeta primers and 13 Jbeta primers. The table came from immunoSEQ multiplex PCR; TCRdb's copy has only in-frame clones and leaves some out. This table has about 260,000 clones, roughly 70% appearing once. Regarding this clone: The antigen is unknown.

The TCR comes from a female donor in good health and CMV-seronegative. Sequencing used PBMCs.

The CDR3 coding sequence is TGTGCCAGCGGTCTTCAGGGGGCTGAAGCTTTCTTT. Its translation: CASGLQGAEAFF. The chain links TRBV5-5 to TRBJ1-1; 7 bases are a match to TRBD1. This CDR3 region has 12 residues. Germline loops: CDR1 SGHKS, CDR2 YYEKEE (reference sequence). Unmatched junction bases numbered 6, after V lost 7 bases and J lost 6 bases. Filled out from reference TRBV5-5 and TRBJ1-1, the complete variable domain reads DAGVTQSPTHLIKTRGQQVTLRCSPISGHKSVSWYQQVLGQGPQFIFQYYEKEERGRGNFPDRFSARQFPNYSSELNVNALLLGDSALYLCASGLQGAEAFFGQGTRLTVV.